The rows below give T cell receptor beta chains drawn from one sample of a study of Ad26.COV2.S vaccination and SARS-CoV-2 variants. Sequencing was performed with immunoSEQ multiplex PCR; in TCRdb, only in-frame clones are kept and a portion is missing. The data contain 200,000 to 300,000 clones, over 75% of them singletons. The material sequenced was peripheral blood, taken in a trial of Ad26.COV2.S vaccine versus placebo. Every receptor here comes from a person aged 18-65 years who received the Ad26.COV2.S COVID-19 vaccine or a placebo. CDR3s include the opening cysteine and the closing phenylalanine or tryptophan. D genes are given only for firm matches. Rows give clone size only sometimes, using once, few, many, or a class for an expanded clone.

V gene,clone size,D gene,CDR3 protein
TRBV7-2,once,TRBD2,CASSFIPGLGTDTQYF
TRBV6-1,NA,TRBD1,CASSEDTGVRSEAFF
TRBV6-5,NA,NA,CASSYVGSREKLFF
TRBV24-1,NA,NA,CATSDLTNSYTF
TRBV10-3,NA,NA,CAIKRAENTEAFF
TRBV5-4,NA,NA,CASNGAGDYGYTF
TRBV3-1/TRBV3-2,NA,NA,CASTAGGSQPQHF
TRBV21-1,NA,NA,CASSKVGRPDDSSYEQYF
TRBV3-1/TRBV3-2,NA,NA,CASSQDVKGGRINQPQHF
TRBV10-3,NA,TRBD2,CAISLAGANTGELFF
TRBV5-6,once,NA,CASSSTIWGDTGELFF
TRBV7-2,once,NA,CASRRDRRTYEQYF
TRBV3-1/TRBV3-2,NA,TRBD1,CASSQGQGDEYF
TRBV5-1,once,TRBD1,CASSARDRDYEQYF
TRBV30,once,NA,CAWRLGVMNTEAFF
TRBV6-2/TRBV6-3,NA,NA,CASSYSGAYPYNEQFF
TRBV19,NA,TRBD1,CASSYRQGTNEKLFF
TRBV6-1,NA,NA,CASSEYWTSVERSYEQYF
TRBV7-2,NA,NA,CASSLGGISYEQYF
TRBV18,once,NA,CASSPPSSYNEQFF
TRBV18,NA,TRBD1,CASSLIQGATNEKLFF
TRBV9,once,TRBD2,CASTQTSAPQETQYF
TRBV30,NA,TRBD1,CAWSTGVTTNEKLFF
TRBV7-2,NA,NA,CASSRMINTDTQYF
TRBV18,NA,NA,CASSVSGDQPYGYTF
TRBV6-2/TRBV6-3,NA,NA,CASSPSHEQYF
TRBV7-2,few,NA,CASSLVTSGEQFF
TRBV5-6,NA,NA,CASSQLWAGTATDTQYF
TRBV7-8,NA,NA,CASSWRGPGTGELFF
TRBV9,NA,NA,CASSPALESSYEQYF
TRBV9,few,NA,CASSDEIYSGGHGYTF
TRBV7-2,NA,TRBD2,CASILSGGNPYNEQFF
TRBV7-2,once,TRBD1,CASSPQGGGRTDTQYF
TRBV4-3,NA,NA,CASSQGGIEQFF
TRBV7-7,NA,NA,CASSLEYGDLDEQYF
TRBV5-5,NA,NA,CASSFQVADTQYF
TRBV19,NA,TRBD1,CASSIDLQGYYGYTF
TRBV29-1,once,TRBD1,CSVVQGVYEQYF
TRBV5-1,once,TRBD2,CASSLGAGESYNEQFF
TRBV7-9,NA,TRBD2,CASTRTSGRVGLETQYF
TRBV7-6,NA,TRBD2,CASSAGLAGGFTDTQYF
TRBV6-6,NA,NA,CASSYLGISNQPQHF
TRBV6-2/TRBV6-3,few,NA,CASSFQGSSYNEQFF
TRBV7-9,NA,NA,CASSLGTYVHEQYF
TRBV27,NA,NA,CASSLFSASSYNSPLHF